This T cell receptor (beta chain) originates from a study of T cell responses to AZD1222 COVID-19 vaccine. Across the study: Combined were second doses at about 4 or about 12 weeks. Study-wide findings and caveats: Only five to seven AZD1222 recipients tested seropositive at baseline.

This clone was picked up a small number of times. Its antigen is currently unknown. The method was immunoSEQ multiplex PCR; TCRdb's version includes in-frame clones alone and lacks a portion of them. Here the sample spans around 120,000 clones, under 95% being singletons. The sequence was obtained from an adult in good health. The sequences come from peripheral blood, collected on day 0 of AZD1222 vaccination.

Written as DNA, the CDR3 is TGTGCCAGTAGTCGAGGGATTTCCTCCTCGTTGGATGGCCGTGGCTACACCTTC. This translates into CASSRGISSSLDGRGYTF. V gene TRBV19 combines with J gene TRBJ1-2, with unresolved D. V lost 5 bases to trimming and J lost 7 bases, with 29 bases between them. The CDR3 is made up of 18 amino acids. CDR1 LNHDA and CDR2 SQIVND come from the germline V gene (reference sequence).